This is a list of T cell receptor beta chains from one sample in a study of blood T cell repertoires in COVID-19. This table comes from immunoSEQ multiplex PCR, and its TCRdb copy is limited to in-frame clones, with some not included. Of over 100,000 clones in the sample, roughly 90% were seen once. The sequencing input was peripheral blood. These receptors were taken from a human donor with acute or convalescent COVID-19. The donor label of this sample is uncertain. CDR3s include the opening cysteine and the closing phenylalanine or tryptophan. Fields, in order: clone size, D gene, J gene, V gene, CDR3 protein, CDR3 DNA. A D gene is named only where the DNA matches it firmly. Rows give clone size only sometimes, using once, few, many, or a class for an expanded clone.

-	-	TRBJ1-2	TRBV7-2	CASSFRYGYTF	TGTGCCAGCAGCTTTCGGTATGGCTACACCTTC
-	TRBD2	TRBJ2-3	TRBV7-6	CASSSTTSGATDTQYF	TGTGCCAGCAGCTCGACGACTAGCGGGGCCACAGATACGCAGTATTTT
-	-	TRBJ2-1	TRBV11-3	CASSYTGNSYNEQFF	TGTGCCAGCAGCTATACAGGAAACTCCTACAATGAGCAGTTCTTC
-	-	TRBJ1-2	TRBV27	CASSFRDFNGYTF	TGTGCCAGCAGTTTCCGCGACTTCAATGGCTACACCTTC
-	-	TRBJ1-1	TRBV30	CAWSITGSGTEAFF	TGTGCCTGGAGTATAACAGGGAGTGGCACTGAAGCTTTCTTT
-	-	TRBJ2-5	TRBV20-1	CSARVRETQYF	TGCAGTGCTAGGGTCCGGGAGACCCAGTACTTC
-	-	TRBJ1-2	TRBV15	CATSRDRSGSYGYTF	TGTGCCACCAGCAGAGATCGGTCCGGGAGTTATGGCTACACCTTC
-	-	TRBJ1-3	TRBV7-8	CASSSRTENTIYF	TGTGCCAGCAGCTCGAGGACAGAAAACACCATATATTTT
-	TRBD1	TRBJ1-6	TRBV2	CASSHFTGANSPLHF	TGTGCCAGCAGTCACTTTACAGGGGCTAATTCACCCCTCCACTTT
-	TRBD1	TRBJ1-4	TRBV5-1	CASSLGGQGAKKLFF	TGCGCCAGCAGCTTGGGTGGACAGGGGGCAAAAAAACTGTTTTTT
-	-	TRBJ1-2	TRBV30	CAWSRQGQGNYGYTF	TGTGCCTGGAGTCGCCAGGGGCAGGGAAACTATGGCTACACCTTC
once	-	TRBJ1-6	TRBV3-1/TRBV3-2	CASRQGWKFSPLHF	TGTGCCAGCAGACAGGGTTGGAAGTTTTCACCCCTCCACTTT
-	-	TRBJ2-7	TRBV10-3	CAISAAGTGEQYF	TGTGCCATCAGTGCTGCGGGGACTGGAGAGCAGTACTTC
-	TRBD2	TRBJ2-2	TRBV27	CASRRTSGNTGELFF	TGTGCCAGCAGAAGAACTAGCGGAAACACCGGGGAGCTGTTTTTT
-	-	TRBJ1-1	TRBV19	CASQISNMNTEAFF	TGTGCCAGTCAAATTAGCAACATGAACACTGAAGCTTTCTTT
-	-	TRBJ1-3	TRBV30	CAWSDKGTGNTIYF	TGTGCCTGGAGTGACAAGGGGACTGGAAACACCATATATTTT
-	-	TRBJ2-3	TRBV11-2	CASSFGHPPSWSDTQYF	TGTGCCAGCAGCTTTGGACACCCTCCTTCTTGGTCAGATACGCAGTATTTT
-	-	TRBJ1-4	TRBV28	CASSLSLEKLFF	TGTGCCAGCAGTTTATCACTTGAAAAACTGTTTTTT
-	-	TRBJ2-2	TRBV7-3	CASSLMAGNGELFF	TGTGCCAGCAGCTTAATGGCAGGCAACGGGGAGCTGTTTTTT
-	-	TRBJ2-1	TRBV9	CASSVGVGLLNEQFF	TGTGCCAGCAGCGTAGGGGTGGGCCTACTCAATGAGCAGTTCTTC
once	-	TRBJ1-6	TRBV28	CASSFTGGSPLHF	TGTGCCAGCAGTTTTACGGGCGGGTCACCCCTCCACTTT
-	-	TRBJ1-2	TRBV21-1	CASPGGPNYGYTF	TGTGCCAGCCCCGGGGGTCCTAACTATGGCTACACCTTC
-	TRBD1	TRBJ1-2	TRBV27	CASMDSGGADYGYTF	TGTGCCAGCATGGATTCAGGGGGCGCTGACTATGGCTACACCTTC
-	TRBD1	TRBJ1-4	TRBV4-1	CASSQGRGRGNEKLFF	TGCGCCAGCAGCCAAGGCAGGGGGCGAGGGAATGAAAAACTGTTTTTT
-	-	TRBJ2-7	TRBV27	CASSSRGTTYEQYF	TGTGCCAGCAGTTCCCGTGGGACAACCTACGAGCAGTACTTC
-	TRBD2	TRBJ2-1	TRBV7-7	CASSFELAAHNEQFF	TGTGCCAGCAGCTTCGAACTAGCGGCCCACAATGAGCAGTTCTTC
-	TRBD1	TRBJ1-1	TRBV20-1	CRPGGTEAFF	TGCAGGCCAGGGGGGACTGAAGCTTTCTTT
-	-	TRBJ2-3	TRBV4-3	CASSQGRGSGEYF	TGCGCCAGCAGCCAGGGTCGCGGCTCCGGAGAGTATTTT
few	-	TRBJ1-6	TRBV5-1	CASSLWGDSYNSPLHF	TGCGCCAGCAGCTTGTGGGGAGACTCCTATAATTCACCCCTCCACTTT
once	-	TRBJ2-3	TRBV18	CASSPPSLWEWDTQYF	TGTGCCAGCTCACCACCGTCGTTGTGGGAGTGGGATACGCAGTATTTT
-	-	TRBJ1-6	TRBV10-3	CAISESPGYNSPLHF	TGTGCCATCAGTGAGTCGCCGGGCTATAATTCACCCCTCCACTTT
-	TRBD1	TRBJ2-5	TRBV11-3	CASSPGQGEETQYF	TGTGCCAGCAGCCCAGGACAGGGAGAGGAGACCCAGTACTTC
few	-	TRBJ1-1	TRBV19	CASSIGRNTEAFF	TGTGCCAGTAGTATTGGGCGGAACACTGAAGCTTTCTTT
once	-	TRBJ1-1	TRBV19	CASRSEAGANTEAFF	TGTGCCAGTAGATCCGAGGCGGGGGCTAACACTGAAGCTTTCTTT
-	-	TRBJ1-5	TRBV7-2	CASSVPSQPQHF	TGTGCCAGCAGCGTTCCGAGTCAGCCCCAGCATTTT
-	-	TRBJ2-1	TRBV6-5	CASSSYRVAINNEQFF	TGTGCCAGCAGTTCTTACAGGGTGGCTATAAACAATGAGCAGTTCTTC
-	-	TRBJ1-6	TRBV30	CAWSVTGINSPLHF	TGTGCCTGGAGTGTAACCGGGATTAATTCACCCCTCCACTTT
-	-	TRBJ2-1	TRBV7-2	CASSPVFSSYNEQFF	TGTGCCAGCAGTCCGGTCTTTAGCTCCTACAATGAGCAGTTCTTC
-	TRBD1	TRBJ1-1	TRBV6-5	CASSYFSGQKNTEAFF	TGTGCCAGCAGTTATTTTTCGGGACAGAAGAACACTGAAGCTTTCTTT
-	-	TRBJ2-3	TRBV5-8	CASSFGGSFSDTQYF	TGTGCCAGCAGCTTTGGGGGGAGTTTCTCAGATACGCAGTATTTT
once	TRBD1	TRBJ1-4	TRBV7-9	CASSLAGQGARYTSEKLFF	TGTGCCAGCAGCTTAGCCGGACAGGGGGCGCGTTATACGTCTGAAAAACTGTTTTTT